This TCR beta chain stems from a study of radiation and T cells in renal cell carcinoma. Study outcomes and limitations: Baseline intratumoral clonotype presence is unknown without pretreatment biopsies. In blood, top tumor clones expanded by 2 weeks, shrinking by 4.

Stated time point: blood 2 weeks post-SBRT. Treatment meaning: 15 Gy SBRT to primary tumor, nephrectomy 4 weeks later. After SBRT, blood was collected at 2 and 4 weeks, plus baseline. As regards this clone: As yet, its antigen is unknown.

Measured with immunoSEQ multiplex PCR; TCRdb has only the in-frame clones, and not every one. The sample includes 65,000 to 80,000 clones, roughly 85% of them seen just once. The germline gives CDR1 SGHTA, CDR2 FQGNSA. The CDR3 is 13 amino acids. Trimming removed 5 bases from V and 8 bases from J; junction bases left unmatched: 6. The sample was blood, taken from a patient whose treatment included radiotherapy and nephrectomy. This receptor was obtained from a woman between 50 and 59 years old with renal cell carcinoma. The rearrangement joins TRBV7-2 to TRBJ1-1; 9 bases fit TRBD1. The CDR3: CASSRQGEGEAFF. CDR3 nucleotide sequence: TGTGCCAGCAGCCGACAGGGGGAGGGGGAAGCTTTCTTT.